This T cell receptor beta chain was captured by sequencing in a study of technical replicates of blood from a handful of donors. The germline V gene encodes CDR1 MDHEN and CDR2 SYDVKM. The CDR3 extends over 14 amino acids. Trimming took 4 bases from V and 4 from J; bases not matched to a gene: 2. This table comes from immunoSEQ multiplex PCR, and its TCRdb copy is limited to in-frame clones, with some not included. The table has about 86,000 clones, approximately 96% seen once. This chain links TRBV28 with TRBJ1-2; the match to TRBD1 covers 11 bases. Material for sequencing was T cells isolated from PBMCs. The sequence came from a human donor in good health. CDR3 loop: CASSWDRGGYGYTF. DNA for the CDR3: TGTGCCAGCAGTTGGGACAGGGGGGGCTATGGCTACACCTTC.